The sequence of this T cell receptor (beta chain) was determined in a study of T cell responses to AZD1222 COVID-19 vaccine. General study findings and limits: Among spike-specific TCRs, nearly half reportedly target unmutated variant regions.

Sequenced by immunoSEQ multiplex PCR; TCRdb stores in-frame clones only, minus some. The sample shows 95,000 to 150,000 clones, about 91% of them seen only once. Germline V CDR1 and CDR2: SNHLY, FYNNEI. V was clipped by 3 bases and J by 3 bases, with 13 bases between them. CDR3 length equals 15 residues. There are a few counts of this clone. Its antigen is currently unknown. The source material was peripheral blood, sampled on day 0 of AZD1222 vaccination. The chain couples TRBV2 to TRBJ2-3, with a weak D call TRBD2 (5 bases). This receptor was obtained from an adult in good health. CDR3 loop: CASSDGRWETDTQYF. The CDR3 nucleotides are TGTGCCAGCAGTGATGGACGGTGGGAGACAGATACGCAGTATTTT.